Below are 5 T cell receptor beta chains sequenced from a single sample in a study of cytomegalovirus exposure and HLA in healthy donors. PCR involved 60 Vbeta and 13 Jbeta primers. Sequencing used immunoSEQ multiplex PCR; TCRdb keeps in-frame clones, though not all of them. The profile shows over 150,000 clones, just under 80% of them singletons. The sample consisted of PBMCs. The origin of the receptors is a woman in her fifties or sixties in good health and CMV-seronegative.

The rearrangement uses TRBV2 and TRBJ1-3, with 7 bases identical to TRBD1. With V trimmed by 8 bases and J by 0 bases, 7 bases remained unmatched. Germline V CDR1 and CDR2: SNHLY, FYNNEI. The CDR3 runs 15 residues. In DNA form, the CDR3 reads TGTGCCAGCGGGACAGCTATTAACTCTGGAAACACCATATATTTT. Translated: CASGTAINSGNTIYF.

V is TRBV19 and J is TRBJ2-2; 10 nucleotides agree with TRBD1. After removal of 6 bases from V and 6 bases from J, the junction contained 7 bases not matched to a gene. Per germline, CDR1 LNHDA and CDR2 SQIVND (reference sequence). This CDR3 has 15 amino acids. CDR3 amino acids: CASRGTGTGAGELFF. CDR3 bases: TGTGCCAGTAGGGGGACCGGGACAGGGGCCGGGGAGCTGTTTTTT.

This clone was counted only a few times. The rearrangement joins TRBV27 to TRBJ2-7, with 9 nucleotides matching TRBD2. Germline loops: CDR1 MNHEY, CDR2 SMNVEV (reference sequence). J gave up 2 bases and V 5 bases, and 4 bases lay outside the gene matches. This CDR3 has 14 amino acids. Here the CDR3 reads CASSLAGNAYEQYF. The CDR3, as DNA: TGTGCCAGCAGTCTAGCGGGGAACGCCTACGAGCAGTACTTC.

The chain joins TRBV4-1 to TRBJ1-4; no firm D call. Germline V lookup: CDR1 MGHRA, CDR2 YSYEKL. Trimming stripped 5 bases from V and 8 bases from J, with 9 bases between. The CDR3 has 12 amino acids. The CDR3 spells CASSYFPEKLFF. CDR3 bases: TGCGCCAGCAGCTACTTTCCGGAAAAACTGTTTTTT.

The chain uses TRBV19 and TRBJ2-7; 7 bases match TRBD1. The V segment lost 5 bases and the J segment 3 bases; nucleotides outside the gene matches: 7. The length of the CDR3 is 14 residues. CDR1 LNHDA and CDR2 SQIVND come from the germline V gene (reference sequence). The CDR3 nucleotides are TGTGCCAGTAGTCCCCAGGGACAGAACTACGAGCAGTACTTC. As protein: CASSPQGQNYEQYF.